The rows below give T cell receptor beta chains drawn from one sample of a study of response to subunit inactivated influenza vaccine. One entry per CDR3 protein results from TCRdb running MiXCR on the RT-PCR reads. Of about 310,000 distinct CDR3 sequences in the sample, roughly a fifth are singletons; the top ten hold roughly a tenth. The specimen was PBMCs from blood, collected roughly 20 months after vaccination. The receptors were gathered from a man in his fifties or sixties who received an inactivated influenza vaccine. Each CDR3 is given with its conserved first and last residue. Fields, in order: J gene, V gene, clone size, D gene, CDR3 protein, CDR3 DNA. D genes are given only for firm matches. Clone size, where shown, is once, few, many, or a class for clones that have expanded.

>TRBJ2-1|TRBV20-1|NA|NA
CSALRGPYNEQFF
TGCAGTGCCCTTCGGGGGCCGTACAATGAGCAGTTCTTC
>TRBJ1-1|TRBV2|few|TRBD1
CASNMGQVTEAFF
TGTGCCAGCAACATGGGACAGGTCACTGAAGCTTTCTTT
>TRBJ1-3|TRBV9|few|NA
CASSGSSGNTIYF
TGTGCCAGCAGCGGGAGTTCTGGAAACACCATATATTTT
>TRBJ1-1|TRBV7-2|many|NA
CASSLIRLQATEAFF
TGTGCCAGCAGCTTAATAAGACTACAGGCCACTGAAGCTTTCTTT
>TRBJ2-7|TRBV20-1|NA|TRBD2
CSARTARTSGSYEQYF
TGCAGTGCTAGAACTGCCCGGACTAGCGGTTCCTACGAGCAGTACTTC
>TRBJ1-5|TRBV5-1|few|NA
CASSIPGDDSNQPQHF
TGCGCCAGCAGCATCCCAGGGGACGATAGCAATCAGCCCCAGCATTTT
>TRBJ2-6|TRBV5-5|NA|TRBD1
CASGRQGSGANVLTF
TGTGCCAGCGGACGACAGGGCTCGGGGGCCAACGTCCTGACTTTC
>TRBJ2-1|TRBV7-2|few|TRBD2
CASSLTSGRIPGNEQFF
TGTGCCAGCAGCTTAACTAGCGGGAGGATTCCGGGGAATGAGCAGTTCTTC
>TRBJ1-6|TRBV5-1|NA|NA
CASSLTGTENSPLHF
TGCGCCAGCAGCTTGACTGGGACCGAAAATTCACCCCTCCACTTT
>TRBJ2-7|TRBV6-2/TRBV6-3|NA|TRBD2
CASSYYLAASYEQYF
TGTGCCAGCAGTTACTACCTAGCGGCTTCCTACGAGCAGTACTTC
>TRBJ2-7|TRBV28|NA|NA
CASALQPLTVTYEQYF
TGTGCCAGCGCCCTTCAACCCTTGACAGTGACCTACGAGCAGTACTTC
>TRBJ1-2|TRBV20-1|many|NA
CSARGRVANYGYTF
TGCAGTGCTAGAGGCAGGGTTGCTAACTATGGCTACACCTTC
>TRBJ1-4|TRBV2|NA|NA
CASSEGHEKLFF
TGTGCCAGCAGTGAAGGGCATGAAAAACTGTTTTTT
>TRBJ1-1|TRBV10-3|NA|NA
CAISRGQGDTEAFF
TGTGCCATCAGTCGGGGCCAAGGCGACACTGAAGCTTTCTTT
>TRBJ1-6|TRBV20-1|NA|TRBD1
CSARDKAAGQGNAFNSPLHF
TGCAGTGCTAGAGACAAGGCGGCCGGACAGGGCAACGCCTTTAATTCACCCCTCCACTTT
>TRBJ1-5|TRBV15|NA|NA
CATSRDLGGLQPQHF
TGTGCCACCAGCAGAGATTTAGGGGGGTTACAGCCCCAGCATTTT
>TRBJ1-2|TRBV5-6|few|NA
CASSWPVRGSGYTF
TGTGCCAGCAGCTGGCCCGTCCGCGGGAGCGGCTACACCTTC
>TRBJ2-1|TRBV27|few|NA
CASTTPGRDRIDYNEQFF
TGTGCCAGCACTACACCAGGGAGGGACAGGATCGATTACAATGAGCAGTTCTTC
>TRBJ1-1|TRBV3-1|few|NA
CASSQKGRGTEAFF
TGTGCCAGCAGCCAAAAAGGTCGCGGCACTGAAGCTTTCTTT
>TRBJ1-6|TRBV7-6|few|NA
CASSPRRDLSPLHF
TGTGCCAGCAGTCCCAGGAGGGATCTATCACCCCTCCACTTT
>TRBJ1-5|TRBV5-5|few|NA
CASSQPGNNQPQHF
TGTGCCAGCAGCCAACCGGGGAATAATCAGCCCCAGCATTTT
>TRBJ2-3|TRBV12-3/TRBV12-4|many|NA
CASSFGTSTDTQYF
TGTGCCAGCAGTTTCGGGACTAGCACAGATACGCAGTATTTT
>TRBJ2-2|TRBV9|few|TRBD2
CASRGDYLTGELFF
TGTGCCAGCAGGGGGGACTACCTCACCGGGGAGCTGTTTTTT
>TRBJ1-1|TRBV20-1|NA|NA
CSATAATGWGTEAFF
TGCAGTGCTACTGCCGCTACAGGGTGGGGCACTGAAGCTTTCTTT
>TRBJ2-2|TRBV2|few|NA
CASNFRYTGELFF
TGTGCCAGCAATTTCCGGTACACCGGGGAGCTGTTTTTT
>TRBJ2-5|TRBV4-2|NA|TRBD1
CASSQNRGGETQYF
TGTGCCAGCAGCCAAAACAGGGGCGGGGAGACCCAGTACTTC